This TCR beta chain was sequenced during a study of cytomegalovirus exposure and HLA in healthy donors. Study-wide background: Among 398 genotyped donors, approximately 80% fell in the Caucasian-associated ancestry cluster.

With 60 Vbeta and 13 Jbeta primers, the PCR was carried out. Measured with immunoSEQ multiplex PCR; TCRdb has only the in-frame clones, and not every one. The table shows roughly 240,000 clones, with around 83% occurring only once. V lost 2 bases and J lost 6, with 11 bases in between. Germline CDR1 SGHRS, CDR2 YFSETQ. The CDR3 extends over 14 amino acids. This TCR was recovered from a girl aged 2-10 years in good health and CMV-seronegative. The sample taken for sequencing was PBMCs. The V gene is TRBV5-1, the J gene TRBJ2-2, with D perhaps matching TRBD1 (6 bases). The CDR3 coding sequence is TGCGCCAGCAGCTTTATACAGGGCGCCGGGGAGCTGTTTTTT. Translated: CASSFIQGAGELFF. Combining the CDR3 with reference TRBV5-1 and TRBJ2-2 gives the whole variable domain KAGVTQTPRYLIKTRGQQVTLSCSPISGHRSVSWYQQTPGQGLQFLFEYFSETQRNKGNFPGRFSGRQFSNSRSEMNVSTLELGDSALYLCASSFIQGAGELFFGEGSRLTVL.